This passage covers 27 T cell receptor beta chains from one sample sequenced in a study of tissue T cells after allogeneic stem cell transplantation. Generated by immunoSEQ multiplex PCR, the TCRdb table keeps only in-frame clones and is missing some. The sample includes approximately 7,600 clones, about 45% of them seen just once. Time point specified: mouse harvest day 7 after allogeneic transplant. The graft held 10^6 splenic CD5+ T cells and 10^7 T-cell-depleted bone marrow cells. Sequencing used gut tissue. All receptors derive from a female BALB/c mouse given C57BL/6 T cells with graft-versus-host disease after an allogeneic hematopoietic cell transplant.

On this clone itself: The genes and germline here are from mouse. The read halts 1 residue ahead of the CDR3 end, with the missing end drawn from the germline J gene. The V and J genes are TRBV2 and TRBJ2-5; no definite D call. The CDR3 is 14 residues long. Deletions cut 0 bases from V and 1 base from J, with 5 bases between. Germline CDR1 and CDR2: LGHNA and YSYQKL. The CDR3 sequence is CASSQDGDQDTQYF. The part of the CDR3 DNA that was read is TGTGCCAGCAGCCAAGACGGGGACCAAGACACCCAGTAC.

As to this clone: Germline and genes here are mouse. The CDR3 end falls 1 residue outside the read, so it is completed with the germline J gene. This chain links TRBV15 with TRBJ2-4, with D hard to call. CDR3 length: 14 amino acids. Between the trimmed V and J ends, which lost 3 bases and 1 base, there was a span of 8 bases. Germline V CDR1 and CDR2: SGHND, FRSKSL. CDR3 residues: CASSFGFGQNTLYF. The CDR3 bases that were read are TGTGCCAGCAGTTTCGGCTTCGGTCAAAACACCTTGTAC. Combining the CDR3 with reference TRBV15 and TRBJ2-4 gives the whole variable domain DAGVTQTPRHEVAEKGQTIILKCEPVSGHNDLFWYRQTKIQGLELLSYFRSKSLMEDGGAFKDRFKAEMLNSSFSTLKIQPTEPKDSAVYLCASSFGFGQNTLYFGAGTRLSVL.

Note on this clone: Gene labels here are mouse ones. Read sequence stops 1 residue before the CDR3 end, and the germline J gene provides the missing end. J is TRBJ1-4 and V is TRBV23; TRBD1 is the table's D call, not checked against the DNA. CDR1 is KGHTA and CDR2 is FQNQQP in the germline V gene. The CDR3 runs to 14 residues. The CDR3 is CSSSQDSSNERLFF. CDR3 DNA, as far as it was read: TGCTCCAGCAGTCAAGACAGTTCCAACGAAAGATTATTT.

With respect to this clone: Each gene name is a mouse one. The read ends 1 residue before the CDR3 terminus; that terminus is restored from the germline J gene. The rearrangement joins TRBV23 to TRBJ2-4; the table assigns TRBD1, which was not confirmed against the DNA. Germline-derived CDR1 and CDR2 are KGHTA and FQNQQP. This CDR3 region has 14 residues. The CDR3 here is CSSSQPESQNTLYF. CDR3 bases read: TGCTCCAGCAGTCAACCAGAAAGTCAAAACACCTTGTAC.

This clone ranks as medium-sized. Mouse germline and gene names are used. The read gets to within 1 residue of the CDR3 end, and the germline J gene fills in the rest. The genes are TRBV29 and TRBJ1-3; 7 bases are shared with TRBD1. The CDR3 extends over 15 amino acids. Germline trimming cut 1 base from V and 0 bases from J; bases unmatched to any gene: 0. The germline V gene has CDR1 MSHET and CDR2 SYDVDS. The chain's CDR3 is CASSLYRGSGNTLYF. The sequenced CDR3 bases are TGTGCTAGCAGTTTATACAGGGGTTCTGGAAATACGCTCTAT.

The count of this clone is one. Here the gene names and germline are mouse. The read halts 1 residue ahead of the CDR3 end, with the missing end drawn from the germline J gene. The same CDR3 can be traced to other DNA sequences in this sample. This chain connects TRBV15 to TRBJ2-4, with D possibly TRBD2 on 6 matching bases. Deletions cut 3 bases from V and 3 bases from J, with 7 bases between. The CDR3 has 13 amino acids. The germline gives CDR1 SGHND, CDR2 FRSKSL. CDR3 DNA, as far as it was read: TGTGCCAGCAGTTTCCTGGGGCAAAACACCTTGTAC. Amino acid sequence: CASSFLGQNTLY. The CDR3 in its entirety is CASSFLGQNTLYF.

This clone occurred once. The germline and genes are mouse ones. Read data end 1 residue before the CDR3 end; the end is taken from the germline J gene. This sequence joins TRBV19 and TRBJ2-1, with 12 bases fitting TRBD1. Trimming cost V 1 base and J 8 bases; bases outside gene matches: 1. CDR1 and CDR2 (germline): FNHDT, SITEND (reference sequence). The CDR3 has 14 residues. CDR3 protein: CASSIRDRGPEQFF. Partial CDR3 DNA: TGTGCCAGCAGTATAAGGGACAGGGGGCCTGAGCAGTTC.

Concerning this clone: Gene names follow the mouse nomenclature. Sequencing ends 1 residue short of the CDR3 end; the germline J gene provides the rest. This chain uses TRBV13-3 with TRBJ2-1, with 9 positions matching TRBD1. The CDR3 is 12 amino acids. The trim removed 10 bases at V and 5 bases at J, leaving 4 bases unmatched. Germline CDR1 reads NNHDY; CDR2 reads SYVADS. Here the CDR3 reads CASRDRDAEQFF. Partial CDR3 DNA: TGTGCCTCCCGGGACAGGGATGCTGAGCAGTTC.

This clone appeared once. Genes here carry mouse names. The read stops 1 residue short of the end of the CDR3; the missing end is completed from the germline J gene. This rearrangement joins TRBV16 to TRBJ2-4; a weak D match, TRBD1 (7 bases). CDR1 SGHSA and CDR2 FRNQAP come from the germline V gene. The V gene lost 2 bases and the J gene lost 3 bases, with 9 bases spanning the gap. CDR3 size: 14 residues. CDR3 sequence reads: CASSLQGGQNTLYF. The DNA read from the CDR3 is TGTGCAAGCAGCTTACAGGGGGGACAAAACACCTTGTAC. Variable domain in full (rest from reference TRBV16 and TRBJ2-4): NAGVIQTPRHKVTGKGQEATLWCEPISGHSAVFWYRQTIVQGLEFLTYFRNQAPIDDSGMPKERFSAQMPNQSHSTLKIQSTQPQDSAVYLCASSLQGGQNTLYFGAGTRLSVL.

For this clone: Germline and genes here are mouse. The CDR3 DNA, read in part, is TGTGCAAGCAGCTTAGGTGGGGGGATCTCCTATGAACAGTAC. Amino acid sequence: CASSLGGGISYEQY. The CDR3, in full, reads CASSLGGGISYEQYF. The chain combines TRBV16 with TRBJ2-7; TRBD2 matches 7 bases. Read data end 1 residue before the CDR3 end; the end is taken from the germline J gene. This CDR3 is built from 15 residues. The V segment lost 1 base and the J segment 0 bases; nucleotides outside the gene matches: 3. Germline CDR1 and CDR2: SGHSA and FRNQAP. Supplemented by reference TRBV16 and TRBJ2-7, the full variable domain reads NAGVIQTPRHKVTGKGQEATLWCEPISGHSAVFWYRQTIVQGLEFLTYFRNQAPIDDSGMPKERFSAQMPNQSHSTLKIQSTQPQDSAVYLCASSLGGGISYEQYFGPGTRLTVL.

In regard to this clone: Gene and germline names: mouse. With the read ending 1 residue before the CDR3 end, the germline J gene is used to fill in that end. The chain combines TRBV16 with TRBJ2-1; D remains ambiguous. The CDR3 is 11 residues long. V was pared by 1 base and J by 6 bases, with 1 base between. The germline CDR1 and CDR2 sequences are SGHSA and FRNQAP. The sequenced part of the CDR3 DNA is TGTGCAAGCAGCTTAGCTGCTGAGCAGTTC. This codes for CASSLAAEQF. The CDR3 as a whole reads CASSLAAEQFF.

Regarding this clone: The genes are named according to mouse. The read falls 1 residue short of the CDR3 end, and the missing part is taken from the germline J gene. This CDR3 is also generated by other DNA sequences in the sample. The chain combines TRBV26 with TRBJ1-3, with D uncertain. From germline, CDR1 is KGHPV and CDR2 FQNQEV (reference sequence). CDR3 length equals 13 residues. V lost 4 bases, J lost 0 bases, and 4 bases lay in between. The CDR3 is CASSQGSGNTLYF. Incomplete CDR3 DNA: TGTGCCAGCAGTCAGGGTTCTGGAAATACGCTCTAT.

This clone was picked up one time. Genes and germline come from the mouse. The read halts 1 residue ahead of the CDR3 end, with the missing end drawn from the germline J gene. The chain employs TRBV16 and TRBJ2-4; TRBD1 might be the D (5 bases). The CDR3 is 14 residues long. Germline CDR1 is SGHSA and CDR2 is FRNQAP. V was clipped by 5 bases and J by 0 bases, with 9 bases between them. The CDR3 DNA, read in part, is TGTGCAAGCAGCCGACAGAATAGTCAAAACACCTTGTAC. Translated, it gives CASSRQNSQNTLY. The whole CDR3 sequence is CASSRQNSQNTLYF.

Concerning this clone: Any gene name here is a mouse gene name. The read ends 1 residue before the CDR3 terminus; that terminus is restored from the germline J gene. This chain uses TRBV26 with TRBJ2-4, with D hard to call. Germline CDR1 and CDR2: KGHPV and FQNQEV (reference sequence). The V end lost 4 bases, the J end lost 3 bases, and 8 bases lay between the germline ends. The CDR3 length is 13 residues. The CDR3: CASSPYSQNTLYF. The CDR3 bases that were read are TGTGCCAGCAGTCCCTATAGCCAAAACACCTTGTAC.

As to this clone: Germline and genes: mouse. The read is 1 residue too short to cover the CDR3 end, so that end is filled in from the germline J gene. This chain connects TRBV24 to TRBJ2-7; 8 nucleotides agree with TRBD2. The trim removed 6 bases at V and 6 bases at J, leaving 7 bases unmatched. The length of the CDR3 is 13 residues. Germline lookup yields CDR1 KGHTA and CDR2 FRNEEI. The sequenced CDR3 bases are TGTGCCAGCAGGCTGGGGGGCGCTTGTGAACAGTAC. Translation gives CASRLGGACEQY. The whole CDR3 sequence is CASRLGGACEQYF.

Notes on this clone: Genes and germline are mouse. The CDR3 end is not reached by the read, which stops 1 residue before it; the germline J gene fills it in. The chain recombines TRBV13-2 with TRBJ2-1, with 10 bases aligning to TRBD2. V trimming: 3 bases; J trimming: 0 bases; junction bases outside the gene matches: 3. CDR1 and CDR2 from the germline V gene are NNHNN and SYGAGS (reference sequence). CDR3 length: 16 residues. The DNA read from the CDR3 is TGTGCCAGCGGTGGGGGACTGGGGAATAACTATGCTGAGCAGTTC. Amino acid sequence: CASGGGLGNNYAEQF. The entire CDR3 reads CASGGGLGNNYAEQFF.

This clone was seen a few times. Germline and genes here are mouse. The read halts 1 residue ahead of the CDR3 end, with the missing end drawn from the germline J gene. The chain carries TRBV12-1 and TRBJ2-2; 9 nucleotides agree with TRBD2. The germline V gene encodes CDR1 SGHSN and CDR2 HYEKVE. Trimming removed 2 bases from V and 0 bases from J; junction bases left unmatched: 6. The CDR3 loop spans 17 amino acids. The chain's CDR3 is CASSPLRDWANTGQLYF. The covered CDR3 bases are TGTGCCAGCTCTCCCCTCCGGGACTGGGCAAACACCGGGCAGCTCTAC.

As to this clone: Gene names and germline refer to mouse. The CDR3 is cut off 1 residue early in the read; its end comes from the germline J gene. The chain carries TRBV2 and TRBJ2-7, with TRBD2 identical over 9 bases. Germline CDR1 and CDR2: LGHNA and YSYQKL. The CDR3 runs 14 residues. V gave up 1 base and J gave up 3 bases; unmatched junction bases: 1. The chain's CDR3 is CASSQAGGDYEQYF. The sequenced CDR3 bases are TGTGCCAGCAGCCAAGCTGGGGGGGACTATGAACAGTAC.

Comment on this clone: Gene names are mouse gene names. Sequencing ends 1 residue short of the CDR3 end; the germline J gene provides the rest. This sample also contains other DNA sequences that code for the same CDR3. V usage is TRBV26 and J usage is TRBJ1-1, with D perhaps matching TRBD1 (6 bases). CDR1 and CDR2 from the germline V gene are KGHPV and FQNQEV (reference sequence). V was trimmed by 3 bases and J by 1 base, leaving 9 bases between them. The CDR3 is made up of 14 amino acids. The sequenced CDR3 bases are TGTGCCAGCAGTCTAGGGGGGGGAAACACAGAAGTCTTC. Amino acid sequence: CASSLGGGNTEVF. The full CDR3 protein is CASSLGGGNTEVFF.

Concerning this clone: Mouse gene names apply. The read finishes 1 residue shy of the CDR3 end, and the germline J gene is used to complete it. Other DNA sequences in this specimen translate into the identical CDR3. This rearrangement joins TRBV26 to TRBJ2-7; D possibly matches TRBD1 or TRBD2 (5 bases each). The CDR3 runs to 13 residues. V lost 0 bases and J 3 bases, leaving 6 bases between the germline ends. Per germline, CDR1 KGHPV and CDR2 FQNQEV (reference sequence). The CDR3 DNA, read in part, is TGTGCCAGCAGTCTGTCCGGGGGCTATGAACAGTAC. The encoded protein is CASSLSGGYEQY. The complete CDR3 protein is CASSLSGGYEQYF. The full variable domain, rest sourced from reference TRBV26 and TRBJ2-7, is NSKVIQTPRYLVKGQGQKAKMRCIPEKGHPVVFWYQQNKNNEFKFLINFQNQEVLQQIDMTEKRFSAECPSNSPCSLEIQSSEAGDSALYLCASSLSGGYEQYFGPGTRLTVL.

As to this clone: The germline and genes are mouse ones. With the read ending 1 residue before the CDR3 end, the germline J gene is used to fill in that end. The chain is built from TRBV26 and TRBJ2-5, with 7 nucleotides matching TRBD1. The V segment lost 6 bases and the J segment 3 bases; nucleotides outside the gene matches: 3. CDR3 length: 13 residues. Germline lookup yields CDR1 KGHPV and CDR2 FQNQEV (reference sequence). The sequenced CDR3 bases are TGTGCCAGCAGGCCGGGACAGCAAGACACCCAGTAC. Amino acids: CASRPGQQDTQY. The full CDR3 reads CASRPGQQDTQYF.

Comments on this clone: The gene names given are mouse names. The CDR3 end is not reached by the read, which stops 1 residue before it; the germline J gene fills it in. V is TRBV3 and J is TRBJ1-1, with 9 positions matching TRBD1. V lost 5 bases, J lost 5 bases, and 9 bases stayed unmatched. Germline values: CDR1 SNHLY, CDR2 FYNGKV (reference sequence). The length of the CDR3 is 15 residues. The sequenced CDR3 bases are TGTGCCAGCAGCGCCTTGGGACAGGGAGGGACAGAAGTCTTC. Translated: CASSALGQGGTEVF. In full, the CDR3 reads CASSALGQGGTEVFF.

On this clone: Genes and germline come from the mouse. The CDR3 goes on 1 residue after the read ends, and that part is filled in from the germline J gene. V and J are TRBV19 and TRBJ1-5; TRBD1 aligns across 7 bases. The CDR3 covers 13 residues. Trimming removed 4 bases from V and 8 bases from J; junction bases left unmatched: 6. Germline V CDR1 and CDR2: FNHDT, SITEND (reference sequence). The sequenced part of the CDR3 DNA is TGTGCCAGCAGTCGTACAGGGGCCGAGGCTCCGCTT. Its translation is CASSRTGAEAPL. The entire CDR3 sequence reads CASSRTGAEAPLF.

About this clone itself: The genes and germline here are from mouse. The CDR3 end is not reached by the read, which stops 1 residue before it; the germline J gene fills it in. This rearrangement joins TRBV26 to TRBJ2-5; tentatively, D is TRBD1 (6 bases). Germline loops: CDR1 KGHPV, CDR2 FQNQEV (reference sequence). Between the trimmed V and J ends, which lost 2 bases and 3 bases, there was a span of 6 bases. The length of the CDR3 is 13 residues. Partial CDR3 DNA: TGTGCCAGCAGTCTGGGACAGCAAGACACCCAGTAC. It encodes CASSLGQQDTQY. Given in full, the CDR3 is CASSLGQQDTQYF.

In the case of this clone: The germline and genes are mouse ones. Sequencing ends 1 residue short of the CDR3 end; the germline J gene provides the rest. V and J are TRBV3 and TRBJ2-1; 9 bases are a match to TRBD2. Germline-derived CDR1 and CDR2 are SNHLY and FYNGKV (reference sequence). The ends lost 2 bases at V and 11 bases at J; junction bases unmatched: 4. This CDR3 contains 13 residues. Here the CDR3 reads CASSLNGGAQQFF. The CDR3 DNA, read in part, is TGTGCCAGCAGCTTAAATGGGGGGGCGCAGCAGTTC.

Regarding this clone: Genes here carry mouse names. With the read ending 1 residue before the CDR3 end, the germline J gene is used to fill in that end. V and J are TRBV1 and TRBJ2-3; possible D gene TRBD2, 6 bases. Between the trimmed V and J ends, which lost 0 bases and 0 bases, there was a span of 10 bases. This CDR3 contains 16 residues. The germline gives CDR1 NSQYPW, CDR2 LRSPGD (reference sequence). CDR3 sequence: CTCSAELGPSAETLYF. The CDR3 bases that were read are TGCACCTGCAGTGCAGAGCTGGGGCCTAGTGCAGAAACGCTGTAT.

Relative to its sample, this clone is medium-sized. The gene names here belong to mouse. The read terminates 1 residue ahead of where the CDR3 ends, so the germline J gene completes it. The chain uses TRBV13-3 and TRBJ2-7, with 10 bases identical to TRBD2. There are 15 residues in the CDR3. V shed 3 bases, J shed 0 bases, and the junction held 3 bases outside the gene matches. Looked up from germline, CDR1 is NNHDY and CDR2 is SYVADS. Incomplete CDR3 DNA: TGTGCCAGCAGTGTGGACTGGGGGAGCTCCTATGAACAGTAC. Amino acid sequence: CASSVDWGSSYEQY. The full CDR3 reads CASSVDWGSSYEQYF.